Listed below are T cell receptor beta chains from one sample, sequenced in a study of blood T cells in healthy people across ages. TCRdb redid the calling of the 5' RACE reads with MiXCR, one entry per CDR3 protein. The sample includes 600,000 to 900,000 distinct CDR3 sequences, roughly 24% seen only once; the top ten take 3%. Separately, the same data were catalogued under a study of T cells of mothers and their children.

Sequencing input: blood. These receptor sequences come from a boy younger than 18 in good health. CDR3s include the opening cysteine and the closing phenylalanine or tryptophan. Fields, in order: V gene, J gene, CDR3 protein.

>TRBV12-5|TRBJ1-2
CASGFNGKSDRTNYGYTF
>TRBV18|TRBJ2-7
CASSPPPGSPHEQYF
>TRBV19|TRBJ1-2
CATRAGGAGGYTF
>TRBV6-1|TRBJ2-7
CASSELPGRREQYF
>TRBV12-3/TRBV12-4|TRBJ2-7
CASGTYEQYF
>TRBV3-1|TRBJ2-5
CASGAGVEETQYF
>TRBV29-1|TRBJ2-5
CSVRSSGGAETQYF
>TRBV6-5|TRBJ1-3
CASRTRESGNTIYF
>TRBV5-1|TRBJ1-6
CASSLVVGSYNSPLHF
>TRBV4-1|TRBJ2-4
CASSSTGLAGGPNIQYF
>TRBV7-9|NA
CAITGGPAEWNEQFF
>TRBV7-8|TRBJ2-2
CASSQTGTRGTGELFF
>TRBV5-1|TRBJ2-7
CASSGGTSGGRTYEQYF
>TRBV19|TRBJ2-4
CASSIVTGNIQYF
>TRBV28|NA
CASSAAGGPNEQFF
>TRBV29-1|TRBJ2-5
CSVGPGMETQYF
>TRBV30|TRBJ1-2
CARSRQRNGYTF
>TRBV29-1|TRBJ2-5
CSVDRGFTETQYF
>TRBV14|TRBJ2-3
CASSQVTTDTQYF
>TRBV6-4|TRBJ2-5
CASSDPGLAGSQETQYF
>TRBV20-1|NA
CSARVTVIQETQYF
>TRBV29-1|TRBJ1-4
CSVGTGREKLFF
>TRBV7-6|TRBJ2-1
CASSPSVFYNEQFF
>TRBV5-5|TRBJ1-5
CASSLALGDNQPQHF
>TRBV15|TRBJ2-1
CATCSGGAYNEQFF